The sequence of this T cell receptor beta chain was determined in a study of HIV-infected patients and healthy controls. This clonotype was counted ten times or more. TCRdb ran MiXCR on the 5' RACE reads and lists one entry per CDR3 protein. The table has around 62,000 distinct CDR3 sequences, roughly a fifth seen once. The CDR3 contains 16 residues. The junction had 7 bases not matched to a gene; V was cut back by 0 bases and J by 4 bases. CDR1 and CDR2 from the germline V gene are LGHDT and YNNKEL (reference sequence). This sequence originates from a human donor in good health. The chain joins TRBV3-1 to TRBJ2-5, with TRBD2 matching over 8 bases. Material: CD4+ T cells from blood. Here the CDR3 reads CASSQDPMAGGETQYF. The CDR3 bases are TGTGCCAGCAGCCAAGATCCGATGGCGGGAGGAGAGACCCAGTACTTC.